The T cell receptor (beta chain) described here comes from a study of vaccination and CD4 T cells after COVID-19. Background on the study: Investigators stimulated cells with overlapping spike peptides drawn from SARS-CoV-2, HCoV-NL63, HCoV-OC43 and HCoV-229E.

Sequence data for DNA of cultured CD4+ T cells were generated by the Oncomine TCR Beta short-read assay. The authors extracted genomic DNA from cultured CD4+ T cells. TCRdb called the PCR reads again in MiXCR, with one record for every CDR3 protein. Of about 2,700 distinct CDR3 sequences detected, less than 45% appear once; the ten largest clones hold around 45%. Per germline, CDR1 SGHVS and CDR2 FNYEAQ. This CDR3 spans 19 amino acids. With 0 bases removed from V and 2 bases from J, the gap between germline ends came to 17 bases. This clonotype has a handful of counts. Its antigen is not known. As to treatment: approximately 9-day PBMC culture with coronavirus spike peptide pools or control peptides (ViraFEST assay).

Input material: CD4+ T cells from blood, cultured in vitro. This rearrangement joins TRBV7-6 to TRBJ1-6; the D is unclear. This clonotype was sampled from a human donor who had recovered from COVID-19. DNA for the CDR3: TGTGCCAGCAGCTTAGCTCGAGCACCGAACCACGCCTATAATTCACCCCTCCACTTT. This encodes CASSLARAPNHAYNSPLHF.